This is a list of T cell receptor beta chains from one sample in a study of T-cell reconstitution after alpha-beta-depleted transplantation in children. TCRdb re-derived calls from the PCR reads in MiXCR, one entry per CDR3 protein. The sample holds about 900,000 distinct CDR3 sequences, about 31% seen once. The sequencing here drew on PBMCs, mostly from graft donor cells, taken 360 days after TCRalphabeta/CD19-depleted stem cell transplant. The receptors stem from a boy under two years old who had a stem cell transplant for SCID, so the T cells may come from the graft donor. Each CDR3 is given with its conserved first and last residue. The D gene is left open where the match is weak. Size is stated for part of the rows, as once, few or many counts, or as a class when the clone is expanded.

j_gene | abundance | v_gene | d_gene | CDR3nt | CDR3aa
TRBJ2-6 | few | TRBV7-3 | TRBD1 | TGTGCCAGCAGCTTAACAGGGGGCGCTGGGGCCAACGTCCTGACTTTC | CASSLTGGAGANVLTF
TRBJ2-7 | NA | TRBV29-1 | TRBD1 | TGCAGCGTTGCAGGGACAGGGGACTCCTACGAGCAGTACTTC | CSVAGTGDSYEQYF
TRBJ1-1 | few | TRBV7-2 | NA | TGTGCCAGCAGCCTTCAATGGAACACTGAAGCTTTCTTT | CASSLQWNTEAFF
TRBJ1-5 | NA | TRBV12-3/TRBV12-4 | TRBD1 | TGTGCCAGCAGGGCCCGGGACAGGCAGCCCCAGCATTTT | CASRARDRQPQHF
TRBJ2-3 | NA | TRBV7-3 | TRBD2 | TGTGCCAGCAGCCCGTACTTGAGACTAGCGGGAAGCACAGATACGCAGTATTTT | CASSPYLRLAGSTDTQYF
TRBJ2-7 | NA | TRBV10-3 | NA | TGTGCCATCAGTCCCGGGACCCCCGAGCAGTACTTC | CAISPGTPEQYF
TRBJ2-3 | NA | TRBV12-3/TRBV12-4 | NA | TGTGCCAGCAGTTTTACAGGGATAACAGATACGCAGTATTTT | CASSFTGITDTQYF
TRBJ2-1 | few | TRBV12-3/TRBV12-4 | NA | TGTGCCAGCAGTCGACAGGAGTCCTACAATGAGCAGTTCTTC | CASSRQESYNEQFF
TRBJ1-1 | NA | TRBV20-1 | TRBD1 | TGCAGTGCGGTCAGGGGGCCTCTGAACACTGAAGCTTTCTTT | CSAVRGPLNTEAFF
TRBJ2-7 | NA | TRBV5-1 | NA | TGCGCCAGCAGCTTGGACCCCAACAGCGGGCTTAGCTCCTACGAGCAGTACTTC | CASSLDPNSGLSSYEQYF